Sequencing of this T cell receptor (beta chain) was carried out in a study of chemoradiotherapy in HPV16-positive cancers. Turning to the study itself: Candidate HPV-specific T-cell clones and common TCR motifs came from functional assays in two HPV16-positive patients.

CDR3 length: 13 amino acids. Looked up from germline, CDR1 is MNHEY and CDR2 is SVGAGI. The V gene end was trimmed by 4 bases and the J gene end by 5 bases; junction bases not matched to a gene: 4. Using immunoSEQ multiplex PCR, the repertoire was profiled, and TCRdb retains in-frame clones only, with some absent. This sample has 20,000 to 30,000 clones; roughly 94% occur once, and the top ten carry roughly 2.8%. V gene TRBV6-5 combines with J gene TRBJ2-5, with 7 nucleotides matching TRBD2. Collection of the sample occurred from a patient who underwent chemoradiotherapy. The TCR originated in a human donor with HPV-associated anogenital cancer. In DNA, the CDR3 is TGTGCCAGCAGTTGGGGAGGGGTTGAGACCCAGTACTTC. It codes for CASSWGGVETQYF.